A single sample gave rise to the 14 T cell receptor beta chains below, sequenced in a study of blood T cell repertoires in COVID-19. Sequenced by immunoSEQ multiplex PCR; TCRdb stores in-frame clones only, minus some. The sample has over 150,000 clones; roughly nine tenths are singletons. Source material: peripheral blood. The receptor set was obtained from a man over 45 with acute or convalescent COVID-19.

This chain connects TRBV5-1 to TRBJ2-5, with D possibly matching TRBD1 (6 bases). The CDR3 covers 13 residues. The germline V and J ends were trimmed by 4 bases and 5 bases, with 12 bases remaining between them. CDR1 is SGHRS, CDR2 YFSETQ, per germline. For the CDR3, the DNA is TGCGCCAGCAGCAGACCAGGGGCGGAGACCCAGTACTTC. It translates to CASSRPGAETQYF.

The chain combines TRBV29-1 with TRBJ1-2; D not resolved. V was trimmed by 3 bases and J by 7 bases, leaving 12 bases between them. This CDR3 region has 12 residues. Per germline, CDR1 SQVTM and CDR2 ANQGSEA. CDR3 loop: CSVEGESPGYTF. In DNA, the CDR3 is TGCAGCGTTGAGGGAGAGAGCCCTGGCTACACCTTC.

This sequence joins TRBV6-5 and TRBJ2-5; 8 bases fit TRBD2. The J segment lost 2 bases and the V segment lost 5 bases, leaving 4 bases of the junction unmatched. In germline, CDR1 is MNHEY, CDR2 SVGAGI. This CDR3 comprises 14 residues. CDR3 loop: CASSLGTRQETQYF. Written as DNA, the CDR3 is TGTGCCAGCAGTCTCGGGACTAGGCAAGAGACCCAGTACTTC.

The chain links TRBV27 to TRBJ2-7, with a possible D match to TRBD2 (5 bases). Trimming stripped 3 bases from V and 0 bases from J, with 12 bases between. Germline V lookup: CDR1 MNHEY, CDR2 SMNVEV (reference sequence). The CDR3 covers 15 residues. The CDR3 nucleotides read TGTGCCAGCAGTTTGAGGCCCGGGATCTCCTACGAGCAGTACTTC. This encodes CASSLRPGISYEQYF.

This clone occurred a few times. The chain couples TRBV29-1 to TRBJ2-7, with no clear D. Trimming took off 4 bases at V and 7 bases at J, with 14 bases between the two ends. The CDR3 contains 12 residues. From germline, CDR1 is SQVTM and CDR2 ANQGSEA. The DNA for the CDR3 is TGCAGCGTTGGTTACAAAGCGCGGGAGCAGTACTTC. This encodes CSVGYKAREQYF.

The J gene is TRBJ1-6, the V gene TRBV30; possibly TRBD1 for D (6 bases). The CDR3 runs 13 residues. The germline gives CDR1 GTSNPN, CDR2 SVGIG (reference sequence). The V and J ends lost 4 bases and 14 bases respectively, with 18 bases between them. The CDR3 loop is CAWTYRAQVSLHF. The CDR3 DNA reads as TGTGCCTGGACCTACAGGGCCCAGGTGTCCCTCCACTTT.

This chain uses TRBV5-6 with TRBJ2-1, with 7 bases identical to TRBD1. Germline values: CDR1 SGHDT, CDR2 YYEEEE. The CDR3 spans 13 residues. The V gene end was trimmed by 1 base and the J gene end by 8 bases; junction bases not matched to a gene: 3. CDR3 sequence reads: CASSLRTGYEQFF. As DNA, the CDR3 is TGTGCCAGCAGCTTGAGGACAGGTTATGAGCAGTTCTTC.

The rearrangement joins TRBV7-9 to TRBJ2-5; possible D gene TRBD2, 5 bases. V was shortened by 3 bases and J by 0 bases, with 11 bases between the two germline ends. CDR3 length equals 15 residues. Germline CDR1 is SEHNR and CDR2 is FQNEAQ (reference sequence). The chain's CDR3 is CASSFWTGYQETQYF. In nucleotides, the CDR3 is TGTGCCAGCAGCTTTTGGACTGGGTACCAAGAGACCCAGTACTTC.

This clone was counted between two and nine times. V usage is TRBV6-2 or TRBV6-3 and J usage is TRBJ2-3; TRBD2 matches 12 bases. The length of the CDR3 is 16 residues. CDR1 is MNHEY, CDR2 SVGEGT, per germline. V was clipped by 5 bases and J by 2 bases; unmatched bases: 5. CDR3 sequence (DNA): TGTGCCAGCAGTACCTCTAGCGGGGGGGCCACAGATACGCAGTATTTT. This codes for CASSTSSGGATDTQYF.

The CDR3 spells CASIDRGTNTDTQYF. As DNA, the CDR3 is TGTGCCAGCATCGACAGGGGGACTAACACAGATACGCAGTATTTT. The V and J genes are TRBV7-2 and TRBJ2-3; TRBD1 matches at 9 bases. Germline loops: CDR1 SGHTA, CDR2 FQGNSA. The CDR3 runs to 15 residues. After removal of 7 bases from V and 2 bases from J, the junction contained 7 bases not matched to a gene.

This clone has just one count. J is TRBJ2-7 and V is TRBV7-8; 7 bases fit TRBD1. Looked up from germline, CDR1 is SGHVS and CDR2 is FQNEAQ. The length of the CDR3 is 16 residues. The junction had 11 bases not matched to a gene; V was cut back by 4 bases and J by 2 bases. CDR3 sequence (DNA): TGTGCCAGCAGCTGGCCTCGACAGGGAAAAACCTACGAGCAGTACGTC. Protein sequence: CASSWPRQGKTYEQYV.

V is TRBV11-2 and J is TRBJ1-6, with D possibly TRBD1 on 6 matching bases. The CDR3 spans 14 residues. Germline V gene lookup returns CDR1 SGHAT and CDR2 FQNNGV. Trimming cost V 1 base and J 7 bases, with 8 bases left between them. The CDR3 here is CASSLGGGNSPLHF. In DNA, the CDR3 is TGTGCCAGCAGCTTAGGGGGGGGCAATTCACCCCTCCACTTT.

This chain joins TRBV10-3 and TRBJ2-5; maybe TRBD2 (5 bases). CDR1 ENHRY and CDR2 SYGVKD come from the germline V gene. V was trimmed by 10 bases and J by 4 bases, leaving 13 bases between them. The CDR3 has 12 amino acids. CDR3 residues: CATGPRGETQYF. The DNA for the CDR3 is TGTGCCACCGGGCCCCGGGGAGAGACCCAGTACTTC.

The genes are TRBV11-1 and TRBJ2-1; D not certain. The CDR3 spans 13 residues. V lost 2 bases, J lost 9 bases, and 11 bases lay in between. Germline V lookup: CDR1 SGHAT, CDR2 FQDESV (reference sequence). In DNA form, the CDR3 reads TGTGCCAGCAGCTTAAATAGATTATCTGAGCAGTTCTTC. It encodes CASSLNRLSEQFF.